A single sample gave rise to the 26 T cell receptor beta chains below, sequenced in a study of shared clonotypes between healthy human individuals (dated by TCRdb to about 2020). Library creation used the immunoSEQ multiplex PCR assay. Sourced from immuneACCESS, this table was stored by TCRdb with only in-frame sequences that have V and J called. A share of the clones is absent; for the studies checked, an unresolved V gene accounts for under half, and the remainder has no known explanation. The sample table records a few million clones; roughly 95% of these occur just once. In total, the top ten clones hold roughly 0.13% of the sample. The sequenced material came from naive CD4+ T cells sorted from blood. Explained via the paper, the cell subset or site label denotes: CD45RA+ positively selected. Receptors originate from a man younger than 35 in good health.

For the CDR3, the DNA is TGTGCCAGTAGTAAGGGACGGTCCTACGAGCAGTACTTC. Its protein is CASSKGRSYEQYF. V gene TRBV19 combines with J gene TRBJ2-7; D possibly matches TRBD1 or TRBD2 (5 bases each). Trimming took 4 bases from V and 1 from J, leaving 8 bases between them. The CDR3 runs to 13 residues. Germline V gene data show CDR1 as LNHDA and CDR2 as SQIVND (reference sequence).

V gene TRBV6-6 combines with J gene TRBJ1-1; D remains unclear. With 2 bases removed from V and 7 bases from J, the gap between germline ends came to 11 bases. The V gene's germline CDR1 is MNHNY and CDR2 SVGAGI (reference sequence). The CDR3 extends over 13 amino acids. Here the CDR3 reads CASSYLRILEAFF. Here the CDR3 DNA reads TGTGCCAGCAGTTACCTGAGGATCCTTGAAGCTTTCTTT.

With regard to this clone: Other DNA sequences in the same sample also yield this CDR3. The chain employs TRBV29-1 and TRBJ2-3; D is tentatively TRBD1 or TRBD2 (6 bases each). From germline, CDR1 is SQVTM and CDR2 ANQGSEA. Trimming removed 4 bases from V and 6 bases from J, with 8 bases in between. The CDR3 spans 11 residues. CDR3 sequence: CSVGGGDTQYF. CDR3 bases: TGCAGCGTTGGAGGGGGGGATACGCAGTATTTT.

This clone was counted a few times. In DNA form, the CDR3 reads TGTGCCAGCCTCGGACAGGGGAACTATGGCTACACCTTC. Translated, it gives CASLGQGNYGYTF. The gene calls are TRBV6-5 and TRBJ1-2, with 9 nucleotides matching TRBD1. This CDR3 has 13 amino acids. V shed 8 bases and J 2 bases; nucleotides not matched to a gene: 3. Germline lookup yields CDR1 MNHEY and CDR2 SVGAGI.

This rearrangement joins TRBV18 to TRBJ1-2, with unresolved D. With 3 bases removed from V and 7 bases from J, the gap between germline ends came to 12 bases. Per the germline V gene, CDR1 is KGHSH and CDR2 is LQKENI. There are 13 residues in the CDR3. CDR3 nucleotide sequence: TGTGCCAGCTCACCCACGGCCGGGCTTGGCTACACCTTC. Translating it yields CASSPTAGLGYTF.

J is TRBJ2-1 and V is TRBV4-3; D is possibly TRBD1 or TRBD2 (6 bases each). V lost 0 bases and J lost 2, with 8 bases in between. The CDR3 extends over 15 amino acids. CDR1 and CDR2 from the germline V gene are LGHNA and YSLEER. The DNA of the CDR3 is TGCGCCAGCAGCCAAGAGGGGGGCGCCTACAATGAGCAGTTCTTC. This encodes CASSQEGGAYNEQFF.

This chain links TRBV5-4 with TRBJ1-6; D is perhaps TRBD1 (6 bases). The CDR3 spans 16 residues. Between the trimmed V and J ends, which lost 8 bases and 7 bases, there was a span of 22 bases. Germline V gives CDR1 SGHNT, CDR2 YYREEE (reference sequence). The chain's CDR3 is CASSRGQGRQNSPLHF. Here the CDR3 DNA reads TGTGCCAGTTCACGGGGGCAGGGTCGTCAGAATTCACCCCTCCACTTT.

This clone was recorded only once. The V call is TRBV18, the J call TRBJ2-7; 7 bases fit TRBD1. The CDR3 covers 15 residues. V shed 1 base, J shed 2 bases, and the junction held 5 bases outside the gene matches. CDR1 and CDR2 from the germline V gene are KGHSH and LQKENI. CDR3 sequence reads: CASSPQGAIPYEQYF. In DNA form, the CDR3 reads TGTGCCAGCTCACCACAGGGGGCGATTCCCTACGAGCAGTACTTC. The whole variable domain, remainder taken from reference TRBV18 and TRBJ2-7, is NAGVMQNPRHLVRRRGQEARLRCSPMKGHSHVYWYRQLPEEGLKFMVYLQKENIIDESGMPKERFSAEFPKEGPSILRIQQVVRGDSAAYFCASSPQGAIPYEQYFGPGTRLTVT.

Here the CDR3 DNA reads TGTGCCAGCAGCTCCCGACAGGGGGCAAAAGGAAACACCATATATTTT. Its protein product is CASSSRQGAKGNTIYF. The chain is built from TRBV5-4 and TRBJ1-3; 10 nucleotides align to TRBD1. The CDR3 is made up of 16 amino acids. The V gene end was trimmed by 3 bases and the J gene end by 4 bases; junction bases not matched to a gene: 7. Germline assignment: CDR1 SGHNT and CDR2 YYREEE (reference sequence).

This clone was counted only a few times. The chain combines TRBV9 with TRBJ1-2; D uncertain. V lost 0 bases and J lost 7, with 7 bases in between. The CDR3 extends over 12 amino acids. Germline V gene sequence: CDR1 SGDLS, CDR2 YYNGEE. CDR3: CASSVAEGGYTF. For the CDR3, the DNA is TGTGCCAGCAGCGTAGCTGAAGGTGGCTACACCTTC.

The rearrangement joins TRBV19 to TRBJ2-5, with D tentatively TRBD2 (7 bases). The CDR3 runs to 13 residues. V dropped 5 bases and J dropped 5 bases, with 12 bases sitting between them. Germline CDR1 and CDR2: LNHDA and SQIVND (reference sequence). The DNA for the CDR3 is TGTGCCAGTAGTGGGGGGGCTGCGGAGACCCAGTACTTC. Protein: CASSGGAAETQYF. The full variable domain, its missing parts supplied by reference TRBV19 and TRBJ2-5, is DGGITQSPKYLFRKEGQNVTLSCEQNLNHDAMYWYRQDPGQGLRLIYYSQIVNDFQKGDIAEGYSVSREKKESFPLTVTSAQKNPTAFYLCASSGGAAETQYFGPGTRLLVL.

CDR3 residues: CASSEAPITDTQYF. Written as DNA, the CDR3 is TGTGCCAGCAGTGAAGCGCCCATCACAGATACGCAGTATTTT. V is TRBV2 and J is TRBJ2-3; D is ambiguous. Germline V CDR1 and CDR2: SNHLY, FYNNEI. The CDR3 is 14 residues long. Trimming took off 0 bases at V and 2 bases at J, with 6 bases between the two ends.

As to this clone: At the DNA level, this CDR3 is encoded by other sequences in the same sample as well. The rearrangement joins TRBV10-1 to TRBJ2-2, with unresolved D. CDR1 and CDR2 from the germline V gene are WNHNN and SYGVQD (reference sequence). This CDR3 is 14 amino acids long. Trimming pared 0 bases from V and 2 bases from J, leaving 4 bases between. The CDR3 spells CASSESLNTGELFF. DNA of the CDR3: TGCGCCAGCAGTGAGTCACTCAACACCGGGGAGCTGTTTTTT.

The gene calls are TRBV4-1 and TRBJ2-7; 8 bases line up with TRBD1. J was trimmed by 6 bases and V by 0 bases; bases with no gene match: 10. Germline assignment: CDR1 MGHRA and CDR2 YSYEKL. CDR3 length: 16 residues. CDR3 nucleotide sequence: TGCGCCAGCAGCCAAGAGGGTGGCAGGGGGCCTGGCGAGCAGTACTTC. This translates into CASSQEGGRGPGEQYF.

This clone turned up a few times. This chain joins TRBV2 and TRBJ1-1, with TRBD1 matching 8 bases. CDR3 length: 12 residues. V shed 6 bases, J shed 11 bases, and the junction held 8 bases outside the gene matches. Germline CDR1 reads SNHLY; CDR2 reads FYNNEI. CDR3 coding DNA: TGTGCCAGCAGAGGACAGGGCCCGAGGGCTTTCTTT. Its protein is CASRGQGPRAFF.

The chain is built from TRBV30 and TRBJ1-4, with 8 bases lining up with TRBD1. With 3 bases clipped from V and 8 bases from J, the junction kept 5 bases outside the gene matches. Germline V gives CDR1 GTSNPN, CDR2 SVGIG (reference sequence). The CDR3 length is 13 residues. The CDR3 DNA is TGTGCCTGGAGGAACAGGGGGGGAGAAAAACTGTTTTTT. Its translation: CAWRNRGGEKLFF.

The V and J genes are TRBV7-2 and TRBJ1-3, with D unresolved. The CDR3 extends over 15 amino acids. The germline gives CDR1 SGHTA, CDR2 FQGNSA. Trimming took 1 base from V and 3 from J, leaving 10 bases between them. CDR3 sequence reads: CASSLGMEGGNTIYF. As DNA, the CDR3 is TGTGCCAGCAGCTTAGGGATGGAGGGTGGAAACACCATATATTTT.

This chain uses TRBV5-4 with TRBJ2-1, with 7 bases lining up with TRBD1. Germline assignment: CDR1 SGHNT and CDR2 YYREEE (reference sequence). Trimming at V came to 0 bases and at J to 8 bases, leaving 5 bases not matched to a gene. This CDR3 has 14 residues. The CDR3 DNA reads as TGTGCCAGCAGCTTGGAGACAGGGCGAGATGAGCAGTTCTTC. This gives the protein CASSLETGRDEQFF.

J is TRBJ2-5 and V is TRBV5-1; perhaps TRBD2 as D (5 bases). Germline CDR1 SGHRS, CDR2 YFSETQ. Trimming took off 4 bases at V and 5 bases at J, with 18 bases between the two ends. The CDR3 loop spans 15 amino acids. The CDR3 sequence is CASSASSRSGETQYF. The CDR3 bases are TGCGCCAGCAGCGCCTCGTCAAGGTCGGGGGAGACCCAGTACTTC.

The chain is built from TRBV7-8 and TRBJ2-7, with D tentatively TRBD2 (5 bases). The CDR3 sequence is 15 residues long. The V gene lost 3 bases and the J gene lost 7 bases, with 19 bases spanning the gap. Germline lookup yields CDR1 SGHVS and CDR2 FQNEAQ. The CDR3 sequence is CASSLAGLAITEQYF. In DNA, the CDR3 is TGTGCCAGCAGCTTGGCCGGGCTAGCAATCACAGAGCAGTACTTC.

The chain uses TRBV5-1 and TRBJ2-7, with D possibly being TRBD1 (6 bases). CDR3 length: 16 residues. Deletions cut 4 bases from V and 0 bases from J, with 17 bases between. Germline CDR1 and CDR2: SGHRS and YFSETQ. CDR3 nucleotides: TGCGCCAGCAGCCTAACAGGGCTCAAACCCTCCTACGAGCAGTACTTC. Translation: CASSLTGLKPSYEQYF.

V and J are TRBV7-2 and TRBJ2-1; 9 bases line up with TRBD2. The CDR3 contains 17 residues. J was trimmed by 1 base and V by 1 base; bases with no gene match: 5. Germline-derived CDR1 and CDR2 are SGHTA and FQGNSA. The CDR3 DNA reads TGTGCCAGCAGCTTAGAGAGTAGCGGGAGTTCCTACAATGAGCAGTTCTTC. Translated, it gives CASSLESSGSSYNEQFF.

The chain joins TRBV5-4 to TRBJ2-1; either TRBD1 or TRBD2 may fit D (6 bases each). Germline loops: CDR1 SGHNT, CDR2 YYREEE (reference sequence). CDR3 length equals 17 residues. V was clipped by 4 bases and J by 1 base, with 18 bases between them. The CDR3 DNA is TGTGCCAGCAGCCTTGGGAGAGGGGGGCAGTCCTACAATGAGCAGTTCTTC. Translating gives CASSLGRGGQSYNEQFF.

This chain uses TRBV18 with TRBJ1-2; weak D call: TRBD1 (5 bases). The germline V gene has CDR1 KGHSH and CDR2 LQKENI. V gave up 1 base and J gave up 5 bases, with 11 bases separating them. The CDR3 spans 14 residues. The CDR3 loop is CASSPQDTHYGYTF. Here the CDR3 DNA reads TGTGCCAGCTCACCACAGGACACCCATTATGGCTACACCTTC.

This rearrangement joins TRBV2 to TRBJ1-1; weak D call: TRBD1 (6 bases). Trimming stripped 6 bases from V and 1 base from J, with 9 bases between. Germline V CDR1 and CDR2: SNHLY, FYNNEI. The CDR3 sequence is 13 residues long. DNA of the CDR3: TGTGCCAGCAGCATACAGGGGAACACTGAAGCTTTCTTT. This gives the protein CASSIQGNTEAFF.

The V call is TRBV7-9, the J call TRBJ2-7; no definite D call. Trimming stripped 2 bases from V and 3 bases from J, with 14 bases between. CDR3 length equals 15 residues. Germline assignment: CDR1 SEHNR and CDR2 FQNEAQ (reference sequence). In nucleotides, the CDR3 is TGTGCCAGCAGCTTACAATGGGCAGATAGCTACGAGCAGTACTTC. This codes for CASSLQWADSYEQYF.